This TCR beta chain was sequenced during a study of CD8+CD57+ T cells in acquired aplastic anemia. Study overall: Sorting CD4+ and CD8+ cells gave DNA averaging about 3.3 ug. Study results and caveats: Patients shared twenty-nine CD8+ CDR3 sequences with controls.

The CDR3 is made up of 14 amino acids. CDR1 is DFQATT and CDR2 is SNEGSKA in the germline V gene (reference sequence). V lost 3 bases to trimming and J lost 7 bases; unmatched junction nucleotides: 7. Before being chosen for sequencing, patients had shown CD8+CD57+ cell expansion by flow cytometry. Each of the patients presented with severe acquired aplastic anemia. When blood sampling took place, the patients had received no therapy. A word on this clonotype: Its target is unknown.

Genomic DNA acted as the template from which TCR beta VDJ combination and CDR3 sequence profiling were carried out. TCRdb reprocessed the reads via MiXCR and lists one record per CDR3 protein. Here the sample spans over 40,000 distinct CDR3 sequences, about 63% being singletons. The sequence came from a human donor with aplastic anemia. V gene TRBV20-1 combines with J gene TRBJ2-1, with TRBD2 matching 9 bases. Sequenced material: sorted CD4+, CD8+, or CD8+CD57+ T cells (not recorded which) from PBMCs. CDR3 residues: CSASNAGGRNEQFF. Here the CDR3 DNA reads TGCAGTGCTAGTAATGCGGGAGGGAGGAATGAGCAGTTCTTC.